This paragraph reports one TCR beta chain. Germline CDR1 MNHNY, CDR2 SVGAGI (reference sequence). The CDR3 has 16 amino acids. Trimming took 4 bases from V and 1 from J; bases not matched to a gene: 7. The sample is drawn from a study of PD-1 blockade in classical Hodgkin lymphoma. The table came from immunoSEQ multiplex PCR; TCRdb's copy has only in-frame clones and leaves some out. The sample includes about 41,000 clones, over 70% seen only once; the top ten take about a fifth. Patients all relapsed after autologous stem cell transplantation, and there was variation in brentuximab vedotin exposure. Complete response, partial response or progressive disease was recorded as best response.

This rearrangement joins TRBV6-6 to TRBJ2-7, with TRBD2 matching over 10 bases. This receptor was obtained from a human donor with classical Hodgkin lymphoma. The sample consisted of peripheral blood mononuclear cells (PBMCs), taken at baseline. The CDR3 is CASSSLGLAASYEQYF. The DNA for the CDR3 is TGTGCCAGCAGTTCCCTCGGACTAGCGGCATCCTACGAGCAGTACTTC.